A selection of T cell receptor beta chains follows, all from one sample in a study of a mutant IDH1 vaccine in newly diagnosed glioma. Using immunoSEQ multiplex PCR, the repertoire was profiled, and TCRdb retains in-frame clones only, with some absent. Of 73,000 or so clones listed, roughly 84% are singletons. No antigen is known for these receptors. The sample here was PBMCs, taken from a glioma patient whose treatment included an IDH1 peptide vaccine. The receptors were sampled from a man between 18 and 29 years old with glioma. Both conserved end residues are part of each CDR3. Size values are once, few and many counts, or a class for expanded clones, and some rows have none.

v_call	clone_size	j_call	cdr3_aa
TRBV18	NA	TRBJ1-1	CASSPSGGGTEAFF
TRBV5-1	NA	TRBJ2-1	CASSPDPGLAGGPIEQFF
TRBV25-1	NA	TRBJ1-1	CASSEWGGNTEAFF
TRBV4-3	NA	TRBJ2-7	CASSQSPSYEQYF
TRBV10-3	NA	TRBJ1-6	CAIGASSYNSPLHF
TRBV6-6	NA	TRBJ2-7	CASTGTGSYEQYF
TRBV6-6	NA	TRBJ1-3	CASSPSGRYPGNTIYF
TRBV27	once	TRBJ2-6	CASVGSGANVLTF
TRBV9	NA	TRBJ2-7	CASSVGDSGSGYEQYF
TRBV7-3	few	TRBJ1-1	CASSLGGGGTEAFF
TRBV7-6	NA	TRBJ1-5	CASSLGFRQPQHF
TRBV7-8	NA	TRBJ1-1	CASSLRDGEAEAFF
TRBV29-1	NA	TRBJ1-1	CSVEEQGGTEAFF
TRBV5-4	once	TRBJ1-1	CASSPGGPSNTEAFF
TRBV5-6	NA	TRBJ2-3	CASSFLDTQYF
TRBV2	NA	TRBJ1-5	CASLGSSNQPQHF
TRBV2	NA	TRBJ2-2	CASSLGPGELFF
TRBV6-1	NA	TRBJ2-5	CASSEPGIRETQYF
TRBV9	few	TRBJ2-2	CASSPANTGELFF
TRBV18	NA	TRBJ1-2	CASSPATDRNYGYTF
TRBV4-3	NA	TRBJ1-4	CASSLGSGAREKLFF
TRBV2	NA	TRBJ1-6	CASSEARSGGRGSPLHF
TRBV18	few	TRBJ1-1	CASSPPPWAMNTEAFF
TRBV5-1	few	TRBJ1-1	CASSLAGAGTEAFF
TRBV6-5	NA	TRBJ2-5	CASSYSGTRGETQYF
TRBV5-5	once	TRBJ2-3	CASSLKGVGTDTQYF
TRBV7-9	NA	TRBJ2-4	CASSHYLGPTAKNIQYF
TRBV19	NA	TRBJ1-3	CASSARQGNSGNTIYF
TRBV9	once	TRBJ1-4	CASNGRGLVLEKLFF
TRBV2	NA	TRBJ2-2	CASSGMQGSVTGELFF
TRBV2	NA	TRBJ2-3	CARTQGVWADTQYF
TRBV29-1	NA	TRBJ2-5	CSALGTATTQETQYF
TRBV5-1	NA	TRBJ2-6	CASSLETESGANVLTF
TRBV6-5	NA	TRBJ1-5	CASSYSPRPNQPQHF
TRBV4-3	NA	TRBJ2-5	CASSQDWLAGSETQYF
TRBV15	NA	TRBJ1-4	CATSRRDQGASSPRNEKLFF
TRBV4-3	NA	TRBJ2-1	CASSLERGEQFF
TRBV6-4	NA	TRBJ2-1	CASSDGAGENNEQFF
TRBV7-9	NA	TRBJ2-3	CASSLRQGRTDTQYF
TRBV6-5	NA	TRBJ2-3	CASTHGGYTDTQYF
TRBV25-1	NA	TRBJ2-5	CASSEIGQAKETQYF
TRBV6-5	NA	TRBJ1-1	CASSYPTGTEAFF
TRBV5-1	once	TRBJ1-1	CASSLEGTAVNTEAFF
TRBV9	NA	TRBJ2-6	CASSRQMASGANVLTF
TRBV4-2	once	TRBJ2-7	CASSQGKLANYEQYF
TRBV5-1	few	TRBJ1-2	CASSTGFYGYTF
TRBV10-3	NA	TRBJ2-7	CAISEFSGSSLEQYF
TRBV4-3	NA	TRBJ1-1	CASSNRVNTEAFF
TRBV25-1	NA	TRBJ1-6	CASGSPLHF
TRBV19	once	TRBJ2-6	CASSRLTDRGGVLTF
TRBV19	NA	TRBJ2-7	CASSISGGPYEQYF
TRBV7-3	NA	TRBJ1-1	CASSPGGKNTEAFF
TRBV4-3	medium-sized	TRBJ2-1	CASSWTVLGNEQFF
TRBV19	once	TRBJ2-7	CASSLGQGAYEQYF
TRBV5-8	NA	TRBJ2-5	CASSLGTGRPKETQYF